This T cell receptor (beta chain) was profiled in a study of shared T cell receptors in the human thymus. V lost 3 bases and J lost 6, with 15 bases in between. Germline V gives CDR1 MNHEY, CDR2 SMNVEV (reference sequence). The CDR3 has 14 amino acids. Repertoires were generated with immunoSEQ multiplex PCR, while TCRdb's copy carries only in-frame clones and drops some. Altogether about 380,000 clones are present, about 95% being singletons, with the ten largest covering around 0.018%. The sample comprised thymocytes. V usage is TRBV27 and J usage is TRBJ2-7; D gene unclear. The receptor was derived from a human donor. Here the CDR3 DNA reads TGTGCCAGCAGTTTCGGCGCTTCGCTCGGCGAGCAGTACTTC. It yields the protein CASSFGASLGEQYF.